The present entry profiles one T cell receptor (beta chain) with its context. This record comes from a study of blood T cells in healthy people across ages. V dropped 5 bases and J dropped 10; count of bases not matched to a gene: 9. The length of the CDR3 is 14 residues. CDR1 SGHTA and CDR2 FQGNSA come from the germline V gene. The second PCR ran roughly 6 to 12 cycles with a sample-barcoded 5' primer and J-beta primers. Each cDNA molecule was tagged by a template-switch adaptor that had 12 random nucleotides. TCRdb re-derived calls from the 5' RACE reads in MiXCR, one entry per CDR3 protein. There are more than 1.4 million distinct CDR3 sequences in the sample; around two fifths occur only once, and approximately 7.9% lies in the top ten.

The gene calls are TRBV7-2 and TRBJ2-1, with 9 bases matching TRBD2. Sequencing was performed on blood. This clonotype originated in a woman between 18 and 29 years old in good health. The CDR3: CASSEAGGSGEQFF. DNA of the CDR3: TGTGCCAGCAGCGAGGCGGGAGGGTCGGGGGAGCAGTTCTTC.